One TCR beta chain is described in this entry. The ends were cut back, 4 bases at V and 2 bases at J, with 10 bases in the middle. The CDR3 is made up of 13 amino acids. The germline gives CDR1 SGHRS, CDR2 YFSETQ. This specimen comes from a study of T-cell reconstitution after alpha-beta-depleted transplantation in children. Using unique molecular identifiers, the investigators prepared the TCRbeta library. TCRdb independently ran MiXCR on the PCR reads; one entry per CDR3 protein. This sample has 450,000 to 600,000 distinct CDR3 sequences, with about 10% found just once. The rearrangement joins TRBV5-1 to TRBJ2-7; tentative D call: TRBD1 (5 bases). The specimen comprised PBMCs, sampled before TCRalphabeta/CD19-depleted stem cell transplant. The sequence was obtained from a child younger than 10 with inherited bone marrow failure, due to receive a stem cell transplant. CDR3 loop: CASSVDTTYEQYF. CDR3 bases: TGCGCCAGCAGCGTGGACACCACCTACGAGCAGTACTTC.